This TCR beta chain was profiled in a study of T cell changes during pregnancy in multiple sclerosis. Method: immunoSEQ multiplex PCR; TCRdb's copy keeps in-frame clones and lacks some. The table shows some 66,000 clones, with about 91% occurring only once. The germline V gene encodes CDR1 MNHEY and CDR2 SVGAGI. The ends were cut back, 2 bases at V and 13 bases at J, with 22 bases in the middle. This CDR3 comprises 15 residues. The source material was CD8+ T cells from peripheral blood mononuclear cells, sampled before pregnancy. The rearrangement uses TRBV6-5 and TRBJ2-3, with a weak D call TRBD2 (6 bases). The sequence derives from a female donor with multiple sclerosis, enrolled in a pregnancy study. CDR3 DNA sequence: TGTGCCAGCAGTTACAATACTCCCGGGAGCGAGTATAAGTATTTT. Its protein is CASSYNTPGSEYKYF.